One sample yielded the 20 T cell receptor beta chains listed below, sequenced in a study of T cell responses to AZD1222 COVID-19 vaccine. The protocol was immunoSEQ multiplex PCR, while the TCRdb copy is restricted to in-frame clones and leaves out a portion. The sample lists under 130,000 clones, roughly 90% occurring once. This specimen was peripheral blood, taken on day 0 of AZD1222 vaccination. These receptors were obtained from an adult in good health.

This sequence joins TRBV7-2 and TRBJ2-7; 10 nucleotides align to TRBD2. Germline loops: CDR1 SGHTA, CDR2 FQGNSA. Trimming took 5 bases from V and 4 from J; bases not matched to a gene: 8. This CDR3 has 15 amino acids. The CDR3 DNA follows: TGTGCCAGCAGCCCAGCTAGCGGGAGTGTATACGAGCAGTACTTC. This gives the protein CASSPASGSVYEQYF.

V usage is TRBV5-5 and J usage is TRBJ1-6; tentatively, D is TRBD1 (6 bases). The length of the CDR3 is 14 residues. Per the germline V gene, CDR1 is SGHKS and CDR2 is YYEKEE (reference sequence). V lost 2 bases and J lost 10, with 13 bases in between. The CDR3 protein is CASSLGGPRSPLHF. In DNA form, the CDR3 reads TGTGCCAGCAGCTTAGGGGGGCCGCGATCACCCCTCCACTTT.

The chain couples TRBV6-5 to TRBJ2-1; a weak D match, TRBD1 (6 bases). Germline CDR1 reads MNHEY; CDR2 reads SVGAGI. The CDR3 contains 13 residues. V dropped 10 bases and J dropped 4 bases, with 14 bases sitting between them. CDR3: CATTYRDYNEQFF. In DNA form, the CDR3 reads TGTGCCACCACTTACAGGGATTACAATGAGCAGTTCTTC.

This chain uses TRBV7-9 with TRBJ2-3; 11 nucleotides align to TRBD1. The CDR3 sequence is 16 residues long. J lost 4 bases, V lost 5 bases, and 8 bases had no gene match. CDR1 SEHNR and CDR2 FQNEAQ come from the germline V gene (reference sequence). The CDR3 DNA reads TGTGCCAGCAGCCCACGGAGGACAGGGGGCCCAGATACGCAGTATTTT. It encodes CASSPRRTGGPDTQYF.

This chain joins TRBV6-1 and TRBJ1-2; D remains ambiguous. Germline-derived CDR1 and CDR2 are MNHNS and SASEGT. This CDR3 contains 15 residues. The ends were cut back, 1 base at V and 0 bases at J, with 9 bases in the middle. Here the CDR3 DNA reads TGTGCCAGCAGTGAAGGGCAGGAGACTAACTATGGCTACACCTTC. This gives the protein CASSEGQETNYGYTF.

V gene TRBV6-1 combines with J gene TRBJ1-5; no definite D call. Trimming removed 2 bases from V and 3 bases from J, with 20 bases in between. The CDR3 is made up of 18 amino acids. Germline CDR1 reads MNHNS; CDR2 reads SASEGT. The CDR3 DNA reads as TGTGCCAGCAGTGAAAAGGCCCGCGCGGGTAGGGCCAATCAGCCCCAGCATTTT. Translation: CASSEKARAGRANQPQHF.

The gene calls are TRBV27 and TRBJ2-7, with D uncertain. Germline V CDR1 and CDR2: MNHEY, SMNVEV (reference sequence). CDR3 length: 13 amino acids. The V end lost 4 bases, the J end lost 1 base, and 8 bases lay between the germline ends. Written as DNA, the CDR3 is TGTGCCAGCAGTTATCAGAGGTCCTACGAGCAGTACTTC. It yields the protein CASSYQRSYEQYF.

The chain recombines TRBV5-1 with TRBJ2-1; TRBD2 agrees at 7 bases. The CDR3 spans 13 residues. V lost 4 bases and J lost 6; bases outside the gene matches: 4. The germline gives CDR1 SGHRS, CDR2 YFSETQ. The chain's CDR3 is CASSTGTTNEQFF. The DNA of the CDR3 is TGCGCCAGCAGCACCGGGACTACCAATGAGCAGTTCTTC.

This chain links TRBV5-6 with TRBJ1-6; no firm D call. CDR3 length: 16 amino acids. V lost 0 bases to trimming and J lost 9 bases, with 16 bases between them. Per the germline V gene, CDR1 is SGHDT and CDR2 is YYEEEE. This CDR3 is CASSLGAQESGSPLHF. As DNA, the CDR3 is TGTGCCAGCAGCTTGGGTGCGCAAGAAAGCGGTTCACCCCTCCACTTT.

V gene TRBV29-1 combines with J gene TRBJ2-2, with D possibly matching TRBD2 (7 bases). Per germline, CDR1 SQVTM and CDR2 ANQGSEA. V lost 3 bases and J lost 3, with 14 bases in between. The CDR3 runs 15 residues. The CDR3 spells CSVDARGGDTGELFF. CDR3 DNA sequence: TGCAGCGTTGACGCCAGGGGAGGGGACACCGGGGAGCTGTTTTTT.

The chain carries TRBV19 and TRBJ1-2; D not certain. Trimming took off 0 bases at V and 6 bases at J, with 8 bases between the two ends. The CDR3 is made up of 13 amino acids. Germline CDR1 and CDR2: LNHDA and SQIVND (reference sequence). The CDR3 spells CASSIEPGHGYTF. In nucleotides, the CDR3 is TGTGCCAGTAGTATAGAACCAGGCCATGGCTACACCTTC.

V and J are TRBV5-4 and TRBJ1-2; 8 nucleotides line up with TRBD1. From germline, CDR1 is SGHNT and CDR2 YYREEE (reference sequence). The length of the CDR3 is 15 residues. J was trimmed by 2 bases and V by 4 bases; bases with no gene match: 7. The DNA of the CDR3 is TGTGCCAGCAGCGGAGACAGGGGCCCCAACTATGGCTACACCTTC. This sequence encodes CASSGDRGPNYGYTF. Variable domain in full (rest from reference TRBV5-4 and TRBJ1-2): ETGVTQSPTHLIKTRGQQVTLRCSSQSGHNTVSWYQQALGQGPQFIFQYYREEENGRGNFPPRFSGLQFPNYSSELNVNALELDDSALYLCASSGDRGPNYGYTFGSGTRLTVV.

This sequence joins TRBV9 and TRBJ1-1; tentatively, D is TRBD1 (6 bases). CDR3 length: 13 amino acids. Germline V gene sequence: CDR1 SGDLS, CDR2 YYNGEE. Trimming took off 3 bases at V and 5 bases at J, with 11 bases between the two ends. The CDR3 DNA follows: TGTGCCAGCAGCGGACAGGCGGGAACTGAAGCTTTCTTT. Its protein is CASSGQAGTEAFF.

The genes are TRBV5-1 and TRBJ1-4; the D is unclear. CDR3 length equals 13 residues. The germline V gene encodes CDR1 SGHRS and CDR2 YFSETQ. The V end lost 3 bases, the J end lost 7 bases, and 10 bases lay between the germline ends. CDR3 residues: CASSSPRGEKLFF. For the CDR3, the DNA is TGCGCCAGCAGCTCCCCACGGGGTGAAAAACTGTTTTTT. The whole variable domain, remainder taken from reference TRBV5-1 and TRBJ1-4, is KAGVTQTPRYLIKTRGQQVTLSCSPISGHRSVSWYQQTPGQGLQFLFEYFSETQRNKGNFPGRFSGRQFSNSRSEMNVSTLELGDSALYLCASSSPRGEKLFFGSGTQLSVL.

The chain uses TRBV6-2 or TRBV6-3 and TRBJ2-6, with 7 bases aligning to TRBD1. The length of the CDR3 is 15 residues. Germline V lookup: CDR1 MNHEY, CDR2 SVGEGT. V gave up 2 bases and J gave up 9 bases; unmatched junction bases: 7. The CDR3, as DNA: TGTGCCAGCAGTTACCCTTACAGGGGTGGCAACGTCCTGACTTTC. Translated: CASSYPYRGGNVLTF.

The rearrangement uses TRBV5-1 and TRBJ2-1, with D perhaps matching TRBD1 or TRBD2 (6 bases each). The ends were cut back, 0 bases at V and 2 bases at J, with 12 bases in the middle. The length of the CDR3 is 16 residues. In germline, CDR1 is SGHRS, CDR2 YFSETQ. The CDR3 reads CASSLGRGPAYNEQFF. The CDR3 DNA is TGCGCCAGCAGCTTGGGTCGGGGGCCTGCCTACAATGAGCAGTTCTTC. Full variable domain (remainder filled in from reference TRBV5-1 and TRBJ2-1): KAGVTQTPRYLIKTRGQQVTLSCSPISGHRSVSWYQQTPGQGLQFLFEYFSETQRNKGNFPGRFSGRQFSNSRSEMNVSTLELGDSALYLCASSLGRGPAYNEQFFGPGTRLTVL.

This clone came up once. The gene calls are TRBV2 and TRBJ2-3; no firm D call. Germline V gene data show CDR1 as SNHLY and CDR2 as FYNNEI. The ends were cut back, 0 bases at V and 4 bases at J, with 8 bases in the middle. The CDR3 spans 14 residues. CDR3 loop: CASSEAAKPDTQYF. The CDR3 DNA reads TGTGCCAGCAGTGAAGCGGCAAAGCCAGATACGCAGTATTTT.

This clone has just one count. This sequence joins TRBV29-1 and TRBJ2-1; 7 nucleotides align to TRBD2. V lost 4 bases to trimming and J lost 5 bases; unmatched junction nucleotides: 2. This CDR3 region has 12 residues. CDR1 and CDR2 (germline): SQVTM, ANQGSEA. CDR3 sequence: CSVVRGDNEQFF. The CDR3, as DNA: TGCAGCGTTGTACGGGGGGACAATGAGCAGTTCTTC.

The chain combines TRBV7-2 with TRBJ1-5; 7 nucleotides agree with TRBD1. V was pared by 6 bases and J by 4 bases, with 9 bases of the junction left unmatched. Germline V gene lookup returns CDR1 SGHTA and CDR2 FQGNSA. The CDR3 is made up of 15 amino acids. CDR3: CASSQGGGRNQPQHF. CDR3 bases: TGTGCCAGCAGTCAGGGGGGGGGCAGGAATCAGCCCCAGCATTTT.

The DNA of the CDR3 is TGTGCCAGCAGCCGACCACAGGGGGGGTACGAGCAGTACTTC. This sequence encodes CASSRPQGGYEQYF. The chain recombines TRBV28 with TRBJ2-7, with a weak D call TRBD1 (8 bases). Trimming stripped 6 bases from V and 4 bases from J, with 16 bases between. The CDR3 is 14 residues long. Germline V lookup: CDR1 MDHEN, CDR2 SYDVKM. Variable domain in full (rest from reference TRBV28 and TRBJ2-7): DVKVTQSSRYLVKRTGEKVFLECVQDMDHENMFWYRQDPGLGLRLIYFSYDVKMKEKGDIPEGYSVSREKKERFSLILESASTNQTSMYLCASSRPQGGYEQYFGPGTRLTVT.